One and the same sample provided the 26 T cell receptor beta chains below, sequenced in a study of blood T cell repertoires in COVID-19. Generated by immunoSEQ multiplex PCR, the TCRdb table keeps only in-frame clones and is missing some. The sample shows more than 400,000 clones, around 85% of them seen only once. The specimen sequenced was peripheral blood. Receptors were obtained from a human donor in a cohort sampled during active COVID-19.

The chain has TRBV12-5 and TRBJ2-1; a weak D match, TRBD1 (5 bases). Trimming took off 2 bases at V and 8 bases at J, with 13 bases between the two ends. CDR3 length equals 14 residues. The V gene's germline CDR1 is LGHNT and CDR2 FRNRAP. This chain's CDR3 is CASGLRQGVDEQFF. In DNA, the CDR3 is TGTGCTAGTGGTTTGAGGCAGGGTGTAGATGAGCAGTTCTTC.

The chain couples TRBV18 to TRBJ2-4; 7 bases agree with TRBD2. The germline gives CDR1 KGHSH, CDR2 LQKENI. The V segment lost 2 bases and the J segment 0 bases; nucleotides outside the gene matches: 7. The CDR3 sequence is 17 residues long. CDR3 nucleotides: TGTGCCAGCTCACCAAGACTAGCCGGGTTAGCCAAAAACATTCAGTACTTC. Translated: CASSPRLAGLAKNIQYF.

This rearrangement joins TRBV28 to TRBJ1-1; 7 bases are shared with TRBD1. Germline V lookup: CDR1 MDHEN, CDR2 SYDVKM. CDR3 length: 18 amino acids. The ends lost 2 bases at V and 2 bases at J; junction bases unmatched: 14. In nucleotides, the CDR3 is TGTGCCAGCAGTTTAGGCCTCCGGGACAGCCTAACTAACACTGAAGCTTTCTTT. Translation: CASSLGLRDSLTNTEAFF. Together with reference TRBV28 and TRBJ1-1, the CDR3 gives the full variable domain: DVKVTQSSRYLVKRTGEKVFLECVQDMDHENMFWYRQDPGLGLRLIYFSYDVKMKEKGDIPEGYSVSREKKERFSLILESASTNQTSMYLCASSLGLRDSLTNTEAFFGQGTRLTVV.

V gene TRBV7-8 combines with J gene TRBJ1-1; D unresolved. There are 13 residues in the CDR3. The germline V and J ends were trimmed by 5 bases and 1 base, with 8 bases remaining between them. Germline lookup yields CDR1 SGHVS and CDR2 FQNEAQ. CDR3 DNA sequence: TGTGCCAGCAGCCTACAAGAGAACACTGAAGCTTTCTTT. Protein product: CASSLQENTEAFF.

This chain uses TRBV24-1 with TRBJ2-2, with D possibly being TRBD2 (6 bases). With 8 bases removed from V and 1 base from J, the gap between germline ends came to 10 bases. Germline V lookup: CDR1 KGHDR, CDR2 SFDVKD. The CDR3 runs 14 residues. CDR3 nucleotide sequence: TGTGCCACCACCGGGACTCAGAACACCGGGGAGCTGTTTTTT. Protein: CATTGTQNTGELFF.

The CDR3, as DNA: TGTGCCAGCAGTGAAGGAGGCGGAGTTCCCTACGAGCAGTACTTC. This sequence encodes CASSEGGGVPYEQYF. This chain uses TRBV6-1 with TRBJ2-7; D not resolved. Germline assignment: CDR1 MNHNS and CDR2 SASEGT. Trimming took 1 base from V and 2 from J, leaving 12 bases between them. The CDR3 covers 15 residues.

The chain recombines TRBV6-5 with TRBJ1-5, with D perhaps matching TRBD1 (6 bases). V was shortened by 8 bases and J by 6 bases, with 14 bases between the two germline ends. The CDR3 loop spans 13 amino acids. Per germline, CDR1 MNHEY and CDR2 SVGAGI. The CDR3 here is CASGSGRGQPQHF. DNA for the CDR3: TGTGCCAGCGGAAGTGGCAGGGGTCAGCCCCAGCATTTT.

The gene calls are TRBV5-1 and TRBJ2-5; no clear D gene. There are 15 residues in the CDR3. Germline-derived CDR1 and CDR2 are SGHRS and YFSETQ. Trimming pared 2 bases from V and 4 bases from J, leaving 15 bases between. CDR3 coding DNA: TGCGCCAGCAGCTTCGTAGCCACCTTTGGAGAGACCCAGTACTTC. This codes for CASSFVATFGETQYF.

The chain carries TRBV7-2 and TRBJ2-7; 11 bases are a match to TRBD1. Trimming took 5 bases from V and 3 from J; bases not matched to a gene: 12. The CDR3 length is 17 residues. Germline values: CDR1 SGHTA, CDR2 FQGNSA. The CDR3 nucleotides are TGTGCCAGCAGCATCAGGACAGGGGGCGCGACCGTCTACGAGCAGTACTTC. It encodes CASSIRTGGATVYEQYF.

The rearrangement links TRBV13 to TRBJ2-5; D is undetermined. The CDR3 covers 12 residues. Germline lookup yields CDR1 PRHDT and CDR2 FYEKMQ (reference sequence). Deletions cut 5 bases from V and 5 bases from J, with 9 bases between. CDR3 in amino acids: CASSRVDETQYF. As DNA, the CDR3 is TGTGCCAGCAGCCGGGTAGACGAGACCCAGTACTTC. The whole variable domain, filled in from reference TRBV13 and TRBJ2-5, reads AAGVIQSPRHLIKEKRETATLKCYPIPRHDTVYWYQQGPGQDPQFLISFYEKMQSDKGSIPDRFSAQQFSDYHSELNMSSLELGDSALYFCASSRVDETQYFGPGTRLLVL.

This chain connects TRBV7-2 to TRBJ2-3; D remains unclear. The V and J ends lost 4 bases and 1 base respectively, with 15 bases between them. The CDR3 is 16 amino acids. Germline CDR1 SGHTA, CDR2 FQGNSA. CDR3 sequence: CASSSQGGEGTDTQYF. The DNA for the CDR3 is TGTGCCAGCAGCTCCCAAGGCGGTGAGGGCACAGATACGCAGTATTTT.

The chain carries TRBV27 and TRBJ2-2; 10 bases align to TRBD2. The junction had 5 bases not matched to a gene; V was cut back by 3 bases and J by 4 bases. Germline loops: CDR1 MNHEY, CDR2 SMNVEV (reference sequence). The CDR3 is made up of 16 amino acids. The CDR3 region is CASSLSLAGATGELFF. The DNA for the CDR3 is TGTGCCAGCAGTTTGTCCCTAGCGGGAGCCACCGGGGAGCTGTTTTTT.

Details on this clone: Its ends do not fully match the called genes, so a read error is possible. The chain carries TRBV7-7 and TRBJ2-1, with TRBD1 identical over 10 bases. Per germline, CDR1 SSHAT and CDR2 FNYEAQ (reference sequence). This CDR3 is built from 14 residues. As DNA, the CDR3 is TGTGCTAGCAGCGAGAGGACAGGGGGCAATGAGCAGTTCTTC. It is translated as CASSERTGGNEQFF.

The sample holds a few counts of this clone. V gene TRBV3-1 (or the pseudogene TRBV3-2) combines with J gene TRBJ2-3; TRBD2 aligns across 12 bases. There are 15 residues in the CDR3. Germline assignment: CDR1 LGHDT and CDR2 YNNKEL (reference sequence). V lost 4 bases and J lost 8; bases outside the gene matches: 7. CDR3 sequence reads: CASSRLAGAPGTQYF. CDR3 coding DNA: TGTGCCAGCAGCCGACTAGCGGGGGCCCCAGGTACGCAGTATTTT.

The chain links TRBV9 to TRBJ1-1; D gene ambiguous. The CDR3 totals 12 residues. Germline V lookup: CDR1 SGDLS, CDR2 YYNGEE. Trimming took 3 bases from V and 8 from J, leaving 11 bases between them. The CDR3 sequence: CASSGRAGEAFF. CDR3 nucleotide sequence: TGTGCCAGCAGCGGGAGGGCAGGAGAAGCTTTCTTT. Looking up the rest from reference TRBV9 and TRBJ1-1 gives the full variable domain: DSGVTQTPKHLITATGQRVTLRCSPRSGDLSVYWYQQSLDQGLQFLIQYYNGEERAKGNILERFSAQQFPDLHSELNLSSLELGDSALYFCASSGRAGEAFFGQGTRLTVV.

The chain couples TRBV19 to TRBJ1-2; TRBD1 matches 9 bases. This CDR3 comprises 14 residues. CDR1 is LNHDA, CDR2 SQIVND, per germline (reference sequence). V was clipped by 9 bases and J by 7 bases; unmatched bases: 12. CDR3 protein: CASGPGQGLSGYTF. Written as DNA, the CDR3 is TGTGCCAGCGGTCCGGGACAGGGATTGTCTGGCTACACCTTC.

The J gene is TRBJ1-2, the V gene TRBV18; 12 bases line up with TRBD1. Germline CDR1 is KGHSH and CDR2 is LQKENI. Losses at the gene ends were 3 bases for V and 8 bases for J; bases not matched to a gene: 7. CDR3 length: 15 amino acids. The CDR3 loop is CASSPGTGGNGGYTF. CDR3 coding DNA: TGTGCCAGCTCACCCGGGACAGGGGGCAATGGGGGCTACACCTTC.

The chain carries TRBV9 and TRBJ1-1, with D tentatively TRBD1 (5 bases). Germline-derived CDR1 and CDR2 are SGDLS and YYNGEE. V gave up 3 bases and J gave up 5 bases, with 14 bases separating them. The CDR3 totals 14 residues. The CDR3 loop is CASSGRVDGTEAFF. DNA of the CDR3: TGTGCCAGCAGCGGCAGGGTGGATGGAACTGAAGCTTTCTTT. The full variable domain, its missing parts supplied by reference TRBV9 and TRBJ1-1, is DSGVTQTPKHLITATGQRVTLRCSPRSGDLSVYWYQQSLDQGLQFLIQYYNGEERAKGNILERFSAQQFPDLHSELNLSSLELGDSALYFCASSGRVDGTEAFFGQGTRLTVV.

The V and J genes are TRBV7-9 and TRBJ2-1, with 10 nucleotides matching TRBD2. With V trimmed by 5 bases and J by 3 bases, 16 bases remained unmatched. The germline gives CDR1 SEHNR, CDR2 FQNEAQ (reference sequence). The CDR3 is made up of 19 amino acids. Here the CDR3 reads CASSPGVTSGKEGYNEQFF. The CDR3 DNA follows: TGTGCCAGCAGCCCCGGCGTAACTAGCGGGAAAGAGGGCTACAATGAGCAGTTCTTC.

This chain links TRBV28 with TRBJ2-1, with D uncertain. Trimming pared 1 base from V and 4 bases from J, leaving 5 bases between. In germline, CDR1 is MDHEN, CDR2 SYDVKM. The CDR3 runs 13 residues. The CDR3 DNA reads TGTGCCAGCAGTTTATCCCCTTACAATGAGCAGTTCTTC. Its translation: CASSLSPYNEQFF.

This clone has just a few counts. The V and J genes are TRBV6-5 and TRBJ1-2; D gene ambiguous. Germline CDR1 reads MNHEY; CDR2 reads SVGAGI. There are 14 residues in the CDR3. Deletions cut 9 bases from V and 6 bases from J, with 20 bases between. The chain's CDR3 is CASSSRGLNNGYTF. The CDR3 DNA sequence: TGTGCCAGTTCCTCTCGGGGTCTAAACAATGGCTACACCTTC.

Of note for this clone: Other DNA sequences within the sample encode an identical CDR3. The V call is TRBV28, the J call TRBJ1-1, with D possibly matching TRBD1 (6 bases). The CDR3 sequence is 14 residues long. Germline assignment: CDR1 MDHEN and CDR2 SYDVKM. V shed 5 bases and J shed 2 bases, with 12 bases lying between them. Here the CDR3 DNA reads TGTGCCAGCAGTATCATACAGGGTAACACTGAAGCTTTCTTT. Translating gives CASSIIQGNTEAFF.

The chain links TRBV7-6 to TRBJ2-1, with TRBD1 identical over 11 bases. Germline V gives CDR1 SGHVS, CDR2 FNYEAQ. This CDR3 region has 18 residues. The ends lost 5 bases at V and 0 bases at J; junction bases unmatched: 9. The CDR3 bases are TGTGCCAGCAGCGCGGGACAGGGGGAGCAAGACTCCTACAATGAGCAGTTCTTC. This translates into CASSAGQGEQDSYNEQFF.

The chain is built from TRBV5-4 and TRBJ2-1; 9 positions agree with TRBD2. The CDR3 runs to 15 residues. Germline V gene data show CDR1 as SGHNT and CDR2 as YYREEE (reference sequence). With 4 bases clipped from V and 6 bases from J, the junction kept 8 bases outside the gene matches. This CDR3 reads CASSRRLADVNEQFF. DNA for the CDR3: TGTGCCAGCAGCCGCCGACTAGCGGACGTCAATGAGCAGTTCTTC.

The sample holds a few counts of this clone. The CDR3 sequence: CAPIVAFF. The DNA for the CDR3 is TGTGCCCCTATAGTCGCTTTCTTT. This sequence joins TRBV5-5 and TRBJ1-1; D call uncertain. The V and J ends lost 10 bases and 11 bases respectively, with 9 bases between them. Per germline, CDR1 SGHKS and CDR2 YYEKEE (reference sequence). The CDR3 runs to 8 residues.

The V call is TRBV29-1, the J call TRBJ1-3; D is ambiguous. The CDR3 is 14 amino acids. V dropped 7 bases and J dropped 0 bases, with 13 bases sitting between them. Looked up from germline, CDR1 is SQVTM and CDR2 is ANQGSEA. The CDR3 here is CSGSTGLSGNTIYF. The CDR3 coding sequence is TGCAGCGGGTCGACTGGACTCTCTGGAAACACCATATATTTT.